Listed here are 26 T cell receptor beta chains from one sample, sequenced in a study of blood T cell repertoires in COVID-19. Method: immunoSEQ multiplex PCR; TCRdb's copy keeps in-frame clones and lacks some. Among about 170,000 clones listed, approximately 85% were seen once. Sequenced input: peripheral blood. The source of these receptors is a man at least 80 years old with COVID-19, enrolled during active disease.

The chain couples TRBV11-2 to TRBJ2-1, with 11 bases fitting TRBD1. With V trimmed by 1 base and J by 12 bases, 14 bases remained unmatched. CDR1 is SGHAT, CDR2 FQNNGV, per germline. This CDR3 spans 17 amino acids. The CDR3 DNA reads TGTGCCAGCAGCTTAGGGTTTATGGCGGGACAGGGGGGCCTGCAGTTCTTC. It yields the protein CASSLGFMAGQGGLQFF. Drawing the rest from reference TRBV11-2 and TRBJ2-1, the complete variable domain is EAGVAQSPRYKIIEKRQSVAFWCNPISGHATLYWYQQILGQGPKLLIQFQNNGVVDDSQLPKDRFSAERLKGVDSTLKIQPAKLEDSAVYLCASSLGFMAGQGGLQFFGPGTRLTVL.

The rearrangement links TRBV14 to TRBJ2-3, with TRBD2 as a possible D gene (6 bases). V was cut by 0 bases and J by 3 bases, with 13 bases left in between. The CDR3 runs 16 residues. Looked up from germline, CDR1 is SGHDN and CDR2 is FVKESK. CDR3 bases: TGTGCCAGCAGCCAAGAAGGCGGGATTGGAACAGATACGCAGTATTTT. This sequence encodes CASSQEGGIGTDTQYF.

This chain uses TRBV5-1 with TRBJ1-4; 7 bases line up with TRBD1. Germline CDR1 SGHRS, CDR2 YFSETQ. V shed 2 bases, J shed 1 base, and the junction held 5 bases outside the gene matches. This CDR3 has 16 residues. Here the CDR3 reads CASSFGQARTNEKLFF. The CDR3 nucleotides read TGCGCCAGCAGCTTCGGACAGGCCCGAACTAATGAAAAACTGTTTTTT.

The chain recombines TRBV5-5 with TRBJ1-1; D not resolved. Germline V gene sequence: CDR1 SGHKS, CDR2 YYEKEE (reference sequence). This CDR3 comprises 12 residues. Trimming removed 1 base from V and 4 bases from J, with 5 bases in between. CDR3 nucleotides: TGTGCCAGCAGCTTGCATTCCACTGAAGCTTTCTTT. Translating gives CASSLHSTEAFF.

The chain links TRBV29-1 to TRBJ2-7; 8 bases line up with TRBD1. J gave up 3 bases and V 6 bases, and 7 bases lay outside the gene matches. The CDR3 runs to 13 residues. Germline CDR1 reads SQVTM; CDR2 reads ANQGSEA. The CDR3 nucleotides are TGCAGCGTGGGAAGACAGGGGATCTACGAGCAGTACTTC. Amino acids: CSVGRQGIYEQYF.

The J gene is TRBJ1-4, the V gene TRBV19; D might be TRBD1 (6 bases). Germline CDR1 LNHDA, CDR2 SQIVND (reference sequence). CDR3 size: 14 residues. Trimming shortened V by 5 bases and J by 10 bases, and 17 bases separated the two germline ends. CDR3 sequence reads: CASSPTGSARKLFF. As DNA, the CDR3 is TGTGCCAGTAGTCCAACAGGGTCGGCAAGAAAACTGTTTTTT.

The count of this clone is one. J is TRBJ2-3 and V is TRBV5-4, with no clear D. The CDR3 has 15 residues. Deletions cut 2 bases from V and 1 base from J, with 11 bases between. Germline V gene sequence: CDR1 SGHNT, CDR2 YYREEE (reference sequence). The CDR3 bases are TGTGCCAGCAGCTTTAATAGTAAAGGCACAGATACGCAGTATTTT. Translating it yields CASSFNSKGTDTQYF.

Turning to this clone: Given a much more abundant clone one base away, this may be a read error. The rearrangement uses TRBV6-5 and TRBJ2-7; possible D gene TRBD1, 5 bases. The CDR3 covers 13 residues. V lost 6 bases, J lost 2 bases, and 11 bases lay in between. CDR1 and CDR2 (germline): MNHEY, SVGAGI. DNA for the CDR3: TGTGCCAGCAGCCGCGACAGAACCTACGAGCAGTACTTC. It translates to CASSRDRTYEQYF.

The gene calls are TRBV5-1 and TRBJ1-1; 9 bases are shared with TRBD1. This CDR3 contains 15 residues. Per the germline V gene, CDR1 is SGHRS and CDR2 is YFSETQ. V shed 4 bases, J shed 1 base, and the junction held 5 bases outside the gene matches. CDR3 sequence: CASSKQGARNTEAFF. CDR3 DNA sequence: TGCGCCAGCAGCAAACAGGGGGCTCGGAACACTGAAGCTTTCTTT.

V usage is TRBV28 and J usage is TRBJ2-7; 8 bases line up with TRBD1. CDR3 size: 15 residues. The V segment lost 5 bases and the J segment 13 bases; nucleotides outside the gene matches: 19. Germline CDR1 and CDR2: MDHEN and SYDVKM. The CDR3 sequence is CASSVTGTGRGDHYF. Here the CDR3 DNA reads TGTGCCAGCAGTGTGACCGGGACAGGAAGGGGAGACCACTACTTC.

Comment on this clone: Other DNA sequences in the sample encode the same CDR3. The chain employs TRBV5-1 and TRBJ2-2; D may be TRBD2 (6 bases). Germline values: CDR1 SGHRS, CDR2 YFSETQ. Trimming removed 2 bases from V and 6 bases from J, with 14 bases in between. The CDR3 extends over 15 amino acids. The CDR3 bases are TGCGCCAGCAGCTTATTAGGAGGGGAGGCCGGGGAGCTGTTTTTT. This translates into CASSLLGGEAGELFF.

The rearrangement joins TRBV4-2 to TRBJ2-1, with 14 bases fitting TRBD2. V shed 0 bases and J 14 bases; nucleotides not matched to a gene: 9. The CDR3 totals 16 residues. CDR1 LGHNA and CDR2 YNFKEQ come from the germline V gene. CDR3 protein: CASSQEGTSGGRREFF. For the CDR3, the DNA is TGTGCCAGCAGCCAAGAGGGGACTAGCGGGGGCCGACGGGAGTTCTTC.

The J gene is TRBJ1-1, the V gene TRBV12-3 or TRBV12-4, with 11 bases that match TRBD1. The CDR3 loop spans 13 amino acids. With V trimmed by 6 bases and J by 7 bases, 4 bases remained unmatched. The CDR3 here is CASSWTGGSEAFF. In DNA form, the CDR3 reads TGTGCCAGCAGCTGGACAGGGGGCAGTGAAGCTTTCTTT.

The V gene is TRBV5-4, the J gene TRBJ1-1; 8 bases are shared with TRBD1. With V trimmed by 0 bases and J by 11 bases, 18 bases remained unmatched. There are 17 residues in the CDR3. Germline-derived CDR1 and CDR2 are SGHNT and YYREEE (reference sequence). The DNA of the CDR3 is TGTGCCAGCAGCTTGGAGCCCCTTGGACAGGGTTACGGAGTGGCTTTCTTT. Translating it yields CASSLEPLGQGYGVAFF. Together with reference TRBV5-4 and TRBJ1-1, the CDR3 gives the full variable domain: ETGVTQSPTHLIKTRGQQVTLRCSSQSGHNTVSWYQQALGQGPQFIFQYYREEENGRGNFPPRFSGLQFPNYSSELNVNALELDDSALYLCASSLEPLGQGYGVAFFGQGTRLTVV.

The chain couples TRBV5-1 to TRBJ2-5, with D perhaps matching TRBD2 (6 bases). CDR1 SGHRS and CDR2 YFSETQ come from the germline V gene. With 0 bases removed from V and 5 bases from J, the gap between germline ends came to 17 bases. The CDR3 has 16 residues. The CDR3 protein is CASSLGSGSAQETQYF. In DNA form, the CDR3 reads TGCGCCAGCAGCTTGGGAAGCGGGTCCGCCCAGGAGACCCAGTACTTC.

The chain couples TRBV6-5 to TRBJ1-2, with TRBD1 identical over 8 bases. Germline CDR1 is MNHEY and CDR2 is SVGAGI. V was clipped by 6 bases and J by 6 bases; unmatched bases: 6. The CDR3 sequence is 13 residues long. This CDR3 is CASSKQGGHGYTF. CDR3 in DNA: TGTGCCAGCAGCAAACAGGGGGGCCATGGCTACACCTTC.

The rearrangement joins TRBV3-1 (or the pseudogene TRBV3-2) to TRBJ1-1, with a tentative D call TRBD1 (5 bases). With 5 bases removed from V and 1 base from J, the gap between germline ends came to 8 bases. This CDR3 is built from 13 residues. Per the germline V gene, CDR1 is LGHDT and CDR2 is YNNKEL (reference sequence). The CDR3 coding sequence is TGTGCCAGCAGCGGCGGGGGGAACACTGAAGCTTTCTTT. Residues: CASSGGGNTEAFF.

Here the CDR3 reads CASSLGQFNEKLFF. The CDR3 DNA follows: TGCGCCAGCAGCCTCGGACAGTTTAATGAAAAACTGTTTTTT. V gene TRBV5-1 combines with J gene TRBJ1-4, with a weak D call TRBD1 (6 bases). The germline V and J ends were trimmed by 4 bases and 4 bases, with 11 bases remaining between them. The CDR3 runs to 14 residues. CDR1 and CDR2 from the germline V gene are SGHRS and YFSETQ. The variable domain in full, completed from reference TRBV5-1 and TRBJ1-4, reads KAGVTQTPRYLIKTRGQQVTLSCSPISGHRSVSWYQQTPGQGLQFLFEYFSETQRNKGNFPGRFSGRQFSNSRSEMNVSTLELGDSALYLCASSLGQFNEKLFFGSGTQLSVL.

J is TRBJ2-5 and V is TRBV7-2, with D maybe TRBD1 (5 bases). Germline V gene sequence: CDR1 SGHTA, CDR2 FQGNSA. The CDR3 runs to 15 residues. V was shortened by 5 bases and J by 2 bases, with 15 bases between the two germline ends. The CDR3 spells CASSAFGHTQETQYF. In nucleotides, the CDR3 is TGTGCCAGCAGCGCCTTTGGACATACGCAAGAGACCCAGTACTTC.

This rearrangement joins TRBV7-2 to TRBJ2-1, with TRBD2 matching 8 bases. Germline V gene data show CDR1 as SGHTA and CDR2 as FQGNSA. The CDR3 has 14 amino acids. V was clipped by 7 bases and J by 5 bases; unmatched bases: 7. The CDR3 DNA sequence: TGTGCCAGCACCCCGGGCGGGGGGCACAATGAGCAGTTCTTC. The encoded protein is CASTPGGGHNEQFF.

The J gene is TRBJ1-4, the V gene TRBV5-1, with 8 positions matching TRBD1. V was pared by 2 bases and J by 4 bases, with 4 bases of the junction left unmatched. Germline loops: CDR1 SGHRS, CDR2 YFSETQ. The CDR3 is 15 amino acids. The DNA of the CDR3 is TGCGCCAGCAGCTTCCAAGGACAGGGTAATGAAAAACTGTTTTTT. Translation gives CASSFQGQGNEKLFF. Full variable domain (rest looked up from reference TRBV5-1 and TRBJ1-4): KAGVTQTPRYLIKTRGQQVTLSCSPISGHRSVSWYQQTPGQGLQFLFEYFSETQRNKGNFPGRFSGRQFSNSRSEMNVSTLELGDSALYLCASSFQGQGNEKLFFGSGTQLSVL.

CDR3 in DNA: TGTGCCAGCAGCCCCAATTCCTTGACAGGGGGCGCGGCTGAAGCTTTCTTT. It encodes CASSPNSLTGGAAEAFF. This chain uses TRBV3-1 (or the pseudogene TRBV3-2) with TRBJ1-1, with TRBD1 matching 10 bases. Trimming at V came to 4 bases and at J to 6 bases, leaving 14 bases not matched to a gene. The CDR3 loop spans 17 amino acids. From germline, CDR1 is LGHDT and CDR2 YNNKEL (reference sequence).

This clone was picked up a small number of times. This chain connects TRBV7-2 to TRBJ1-6; no reliable D call. CDR1 and CDR2 (germline): SGHTA, FQGNSA. Trimming cost V 4 bases and J 8 bases, with 6 bases left between them. The CDR3 is 12 residues long. The CDR3 protein is CASSSSHSPLHF. The CDR3 DNA is TGTGCCAGCAGCTCCTCCCATTCACCCCTCCACTTT.

In DNA, the CDR3 is TGTGCCAGCAGCTTCAGGGGGCGCGCTAATGAAAAACTGTTTTTT. Amino acids: CASSFRGRANEKLFF. This chain links TRBV5-4 with TRBJ1-4, with 8 bases identical to TRBD1. The CDR3 spans 15 residues. Germline V gene sequence: CDR1 SGHNT, CDR2 YYREEE (reference sequence). V was pared by 2 bases and J by 3 bases, with 3 bases of the junction left unmatched.

CDR3 nucleotide sequence: TGTGCCACGAACTTGGGCCCAAGCTCTGGAAACACCATATATTTT. Protein: CATNLGPSSGNTIYF. The chain joins TRBV10-3 to TRBJ1-3, with unresolved D. Per germline, CDR1 ENHRY and CDR2 SYGVKD. This CDR3 is 15 amino acids long. Trimming removed 10 bases from V and 0 bases from J, with 16 bases in between.

In its sample, this clone was seen once. This chain uses TRBV29-1 with TRBJ1-6, with D possibly being TRBD1 (5 bases). V was pared by 6 bases and J by 8 bases, with 14 bases between. CDR1 and CDR2 from the germline V gene are SQVTM and ANQGSEA. The CDR3 is made up of 13 amino acids. DNA for the CDR3: TGCAGCGTACAGGCATCTATAGATTCACCCCTCCACTTT. Its protein product is CSVQASIDSPLHF.